This T cell receptor (beta chain) comes out of a study of blood T cell repertoires in COVID-19. In the original workflow: Reference gene primers were amplified, and this amplification served to estimate nucleated cell counts. Repertoires were generated with immunoSEQ multiplex PCR, while TCRdb's copy carries only in-frame clones and drops some. The DNA gave D and trimming, while V, J and clone size come from that table. The sample comprises about 100,000 clones, 65% to 90% of which are singletons, and approximately 1.2% rests with the top ten. V was clipped by 0 bases and J by 2 bases, with 10 bases between them. Germline V gene data show CDR1 as SGHRS and CDR2 as YFSETQ. This CDR3 comprises 15 residues.

This TCR came from an older man with active or convalescent COVID-19. The specimen was peripheral blood. The J gene is TRBJ2-3, the V gene TRBV5-1, with D perhaps matching TRBD2 (5 bases). CDR3 protein: CASSLGKGDTDTQYF. The CDR3 DNA follows: TGCGCCAGCAGCTTGGGAAAGGGAGACACAGATACGCAGTATTTT. Full variable domain (remainder filled in from reference TRBV5-1 and TRBJ2-3): KAGVTQTPRYLIKTRGQQVTLSCSPISGHRSVSWYQQTPGQGLQFLFEYFSETQRNKGNFPGRFSGRQFSNSRSEMNVSTLELGDSALYLCASSLGKGDTDTQYFGPGTRLTVL.